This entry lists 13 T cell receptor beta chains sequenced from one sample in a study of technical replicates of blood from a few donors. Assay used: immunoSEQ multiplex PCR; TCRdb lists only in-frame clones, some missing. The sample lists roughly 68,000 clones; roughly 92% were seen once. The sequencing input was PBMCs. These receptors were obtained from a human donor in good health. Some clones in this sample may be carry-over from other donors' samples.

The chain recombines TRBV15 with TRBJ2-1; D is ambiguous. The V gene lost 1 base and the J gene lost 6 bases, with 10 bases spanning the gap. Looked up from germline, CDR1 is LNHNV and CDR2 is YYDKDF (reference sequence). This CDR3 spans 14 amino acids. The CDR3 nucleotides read TGTGCCACCAGCAGAGTTCGCCAGGCCAATGAGCAGTTCTTC. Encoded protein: CATSRVRQANEQFF.

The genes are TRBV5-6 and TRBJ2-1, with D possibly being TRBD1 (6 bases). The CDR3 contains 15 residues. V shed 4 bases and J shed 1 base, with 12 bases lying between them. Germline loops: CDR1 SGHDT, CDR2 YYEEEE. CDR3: CASSPQDRSYNEQFF. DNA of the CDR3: TGTGCCAGCAGCCCACAGGACAGATCCTACAATGAGCAGTTCTTC.

CDR3 amino acids: CASSVLAGAPGELFF. DNA of the CDR3: TGTGCCAGCAGCGTGCTAGCGGGGGCTCCCGGGGAGCTGTTTTTT. The J gene is TRBJ2-2, the V gene TRBV9, with 10 bases aligning to TRBD2. Trimming cost V 2 bases and J 6 bases; bases outside gene matches: 4. The CDR3 totals 15 residues. Germline-derived CDR1 and CDR2 are SGDLS and YYNGEE. Filled out from reference TRBV9 and TRBJ2-2, the complete variable domain reads DSGVTQTPKHLITATGQRVTLRCSPRSGDLSVYWYQQSLDQGLQFLIQYYNGEERAKGNILERFSAQQFPDLHSELNLSSLELGDSALYFCASSVLAGAPGELFFGEGSRLTVL.

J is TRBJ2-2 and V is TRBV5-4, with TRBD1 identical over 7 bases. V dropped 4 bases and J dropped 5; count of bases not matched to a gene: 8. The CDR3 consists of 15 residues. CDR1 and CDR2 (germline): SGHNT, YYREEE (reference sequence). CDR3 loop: CASSLGQKTTGELFF. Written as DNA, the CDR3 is TGTGCCAGCAGCCTGGGACAGAAGACTACCGGGGAGCTGTTTTTT.

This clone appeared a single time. CDR3 amino acids: CASSSRGGLGTDTQYF. CDR3 sequence (DNA): TGTGCCAGCAGCTCCCGTGGGGGCCTTGGCACAGATACGCAGTATTTT. The rearrangement uses TRBV7-9 and TRBJ2-3; possibly TRBD1 for D (6 bases). This CDR3 has 16 amino acids. The V gene lost 4 bases and the J gene lost 1 base, with 15 bases spanning the gap. CDR1 SEHNR and CDR2 FQNEAQ come from the germline V gene (reference sequence).

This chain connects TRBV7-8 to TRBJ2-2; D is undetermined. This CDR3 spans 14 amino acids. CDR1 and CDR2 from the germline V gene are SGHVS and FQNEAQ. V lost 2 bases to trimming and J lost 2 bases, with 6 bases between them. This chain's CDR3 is CASSLMANTGELFF. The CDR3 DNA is TGTGCCAGCAGCTTAATGGCTAACACCGGGGAGCTGTTTTTT.

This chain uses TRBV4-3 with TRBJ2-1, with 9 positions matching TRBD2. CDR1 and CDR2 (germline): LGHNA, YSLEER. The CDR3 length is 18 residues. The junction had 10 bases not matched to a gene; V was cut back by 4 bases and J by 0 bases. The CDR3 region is CASSLSPLAGSSYNEQFF. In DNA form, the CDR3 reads TGCGCCAGCAGCCTCTCCCCTCTAGCGGGGAGCTCCTACAATGAGCAGTTCTTC.

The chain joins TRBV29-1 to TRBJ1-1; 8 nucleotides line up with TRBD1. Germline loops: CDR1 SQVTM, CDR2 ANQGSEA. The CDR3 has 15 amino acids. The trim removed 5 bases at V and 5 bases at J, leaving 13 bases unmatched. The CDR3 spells CSVSYRDRGKTEAFF. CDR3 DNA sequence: TGCAGCGTTTCTTATCGAGACAGGGGTAAGACTGAAGCTTTCTTT.

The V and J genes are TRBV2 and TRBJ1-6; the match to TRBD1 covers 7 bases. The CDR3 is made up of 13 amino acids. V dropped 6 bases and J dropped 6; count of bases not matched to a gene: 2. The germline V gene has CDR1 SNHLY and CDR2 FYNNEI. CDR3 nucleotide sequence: TGTGCCAGCAGGGGACAGACTAATTCACCCCTCCACTTT. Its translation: CASRGQTNSPLHF.

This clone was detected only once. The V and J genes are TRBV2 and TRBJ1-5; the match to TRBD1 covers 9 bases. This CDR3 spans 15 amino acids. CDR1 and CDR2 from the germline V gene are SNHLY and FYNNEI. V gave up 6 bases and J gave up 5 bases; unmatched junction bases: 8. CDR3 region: CASRDGQGHYQPQHF. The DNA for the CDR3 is TGTGCCAGCAGAGACGGACAGGGGCACTATCAGCCCCAGCATTTT.

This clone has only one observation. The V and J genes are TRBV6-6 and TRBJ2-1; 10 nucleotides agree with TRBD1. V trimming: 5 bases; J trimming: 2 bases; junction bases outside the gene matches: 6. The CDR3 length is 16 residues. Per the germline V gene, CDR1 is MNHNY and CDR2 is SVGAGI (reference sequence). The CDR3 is CASSQPGQGAYNEQFF. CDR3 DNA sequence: TGTGCCAGCAGTCAGCCCGGACAGGGGGCCTACAATGAGCAGTTCTTC.

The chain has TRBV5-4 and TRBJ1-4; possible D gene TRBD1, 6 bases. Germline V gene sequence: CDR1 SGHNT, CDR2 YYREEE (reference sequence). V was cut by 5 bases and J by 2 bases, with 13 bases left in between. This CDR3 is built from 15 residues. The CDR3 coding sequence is TGTGCCAGCAGTTCCGGACAGCTCACTAATGAAAAACTGTTTTTT. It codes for CASSSGQLTNEKLFF.

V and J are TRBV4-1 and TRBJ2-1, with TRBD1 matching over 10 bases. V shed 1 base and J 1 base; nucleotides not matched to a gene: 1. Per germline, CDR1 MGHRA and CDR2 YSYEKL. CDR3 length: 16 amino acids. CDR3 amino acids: CASSQGDRGSYNEQFF. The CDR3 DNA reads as TGCGCCAGCAGCCAAGGGGACAGGGGTTCCTACAATGAGCAGTTCTTC.